This T cell receptor beta chain is from a study of control samples from healthy donors and cancer patients. This CDR3 has 14 amino acids. Germline V gene sequence: CDR1 LGHNT, CDR2 FRNRAP. Trimming left V 6 bases short and J 1 base short, with 12 bases between. Clones were read by immunoSEQ multiplex PCR, and TCRdb kept only the in-frame ones, dropping some. The sample lists 90,000 to 100,000 clones; 79% were seen once. This clone was recorded a few times. The V call is TRBV12-5, the J call TRBJ1-1, with D possibly TRBD1 on 5 matching bases. The sample consisted of blood. This receptor was obtained from a woman aged 30 to 39 in good health. The CDR3 protein is CASGPRVGNTEAFF. CDR3 DNA sequence: TGTGCTAGTGGCCCCAGGGTCGGGAACACTGAAGCTTTCTTT.